Reported below is one T cell receptor (beta chain). The CDR3 totals 18 residues. The germline gives CDR1 SGHVS, CDR2 FQNEAQ. J gave up 5 bases and V 3 bases, and 13 bases lay outside the gene matches. Libraries were prepared by immunoSEQ multiplex PCR; TCRdb keeps only in-frame clonotypes and omits some of them. The sample has about 17,000 clones, roughly 84% seen once. This entry belongs to a study of T cell changes during pregnancy in multiple sclerosis. The genes are TRBV7-8 and TRBJ2-1, with 10 bases matching TRBD2. The material sequenced was CD8+ T cells from peripheral blood mononuclear cells, taken in the third trimester of pregnancy. This receptor was identified in a female donor in good health, enrolled as a control in a pregnancy study. CDR3 sequence (DNA): TGTGCCAGCAGCTTGGGCCCTAGCGGGGGTTCTTATAACAATGAGCAGTTCTTC. Protein product: CASSLGPSGGSYNNEQFF.